The 10 T cell receptor beta chains below were found in one sample sequenced in a study of PD-L1 blockade in urothelial cancer. TCRdb's table, derived via immunoSEQ multiplex PCR, lists solely in-frame clones and lacks some. The sample shows approximately 15,000 clones, about 90% of them seen only once. Sequenced here: PBMCs, sampled around atezolizumab (anti-PD-L1) treatment. The source is a man aged 45-60 years with urothelial cancer.

V gene TRBV10-1 combines with J gene TRBJ2-3; TRBD1 matches at 7 bases. The germline CDR1 and CDR2 sequences are WNHNN and SYGVQD (reference sequence). The CDR3 contains 16 residues. The J segment lost 0 bases and the V segment lost 4 bases, leaving 7 bases of the junction unmatched. CDR3 sequence: CASSVNQGQSTDTQYF. CDR3 sequence (DNA): TGCGCCAGCAGTGTTAATCAGGGACAGAGCACAGATACGCAGTATTTT.

Only a few counts were recorded for this clone. CDR3 nucleotides: TGTGCCAGCAGTTTACTAGCGGGAGGATGGGACGAGCAGTACTTC. Translated, it gives CASSLLAGGWDEQYF. The chain employs TRBV28 and TRBJ2-7; 11 bases match TRBD2. Germline lookup yields CDR1 MDHEN and CDR2 SYDVKM. V lost 2 bases and J lost 5; bases outside the gene matches: 5. This CDR3 comprises 15 residues.

V is TRBV5-6 and J is TRBJ2-6, with D unclear. Germline lookup yields CDR1 SGHDT and CDR2 YYEEEE. V gave up 1 base and J gave up 4 bases, with 15 bases separating them. This CDR3 contains 17 residues. This CDR3 reads CASSLSGGTWGANVLTF. The CDR3 coding sequence is TGTGCCAGCAGCTTGAGTGGCGGAACGTGGGGGGCCAACGTCCTGACTTTC.

This clone is medium-sized (0.01 to 0.1%) within its sample. This rearrangement joins TRBV19 to TRBJ2-2; D ambiguous. The V gene's germline CDR1 is LNHDA and CDR2 SQIVND (reference sequence). There are 13 residues in the CDR3. The germline V and J ends were trimmed by 1 base and 4 bases, with 4 bases remaining between them. The CDR3 DNA sequence: TGTGCCAGTAGTATAGGTCTCACCGGGGAGCTGTTTTTT. This gives the protein CASSIGLTGELFF. Supplemented by reference TRBV19 and TRBJ2-2, the full variable domain reads DGGITQSPKYLFRKEGQNVTLSCEQNLNHDAMYWYRQDPGQGLRLIYYSQIVNDFQKGDIAEGYSVSREKKESFPLTVTSAQKNPTAFYLCASSIGLTGELFFGEGSRLTVL.

The chain uses TRBV6-5 and TRBJ1-2, with 9 bases aligning to TRBD1. With V trimmed by 0 bases and J by 4 bases, 3 bases remained unmatched. This CDR3 has 15 residues. Germline CDR1 and CDR2: MNHEY and SVGAGI. In DNA form, the CDR3 reads TGTGCCAGCAGTTACTCGGGACAGGGCCTCTATGGCTACACCTTC. It encodes CASSYSGQGLYGYTF.

CDR3 coding DNA: TGTGCCAGCAGCAAACAGGGGGCATCTGGAAACACCATATATTTT. Translated: CASSKQGASGNTIYF. V is TRBV7-9 and J is TRBJ1-3; 9 bases are shared with TRBD1. The trim removed 5 bases at V and 1 base at J, leaving 3 bases unmatched. The germline CDR1 and CDR2 sequences are SEHNR and FQNEAQ (reference sequence). This CDR3 comprises 15 residues.

The rearrangement joins TRBV2 to TRBJ2-2, with 10 bases that match TRBD2. The V gene end was trimmed by 6 bases and the J gene end by 5 bases; junction bases not matched to a gene: 6. The germline CDR1 and CDR2 sequences are SNHLY and FYNNEI. The CDR3 runs 15 residues. CDR3 region: CASRTTGLATGELFF. CDR3 nucleotides: TGTGCCAGCAGAACAACGGGACTAGCGACCGGGGAGCTGTTTTTT.

The chain employs TRBV11-2 and TRBJ1-1, with D perhaps matching TRBD1 (5 bases). The CDR3 is 16 residues long. Germline CDR1 SGHAT, CDR2 FQNNGV. The ends were cut back, 1 base at V and 3 bases at J, with 15 bases in the middle. The CDR3 is CASSLVGLGVDTEAFF. For the CDR3, the DNA is TGTGCCAGCAGCTTAGTCGGGTTAGGGGTGGACACTGAAGCTTTCTTT.

This clone was seen once. This rearrangement joins TRBV7-9 to TRBJ2-1; 8 bases line up with TRBD1. Germline values: CDR1 SEHNR, CDR2 FQNEAQ (reference sequence). The CDR3 is made up of 15 amino acids. With V trimmed by 1 base and J by 3 bases, 2 bases remained unmatched. As DNA, the CDR3 is TGTGCCAGCAGCTTAGTCGGACAGGGCTACAATGAGCAGTTCTTC. This sequence encodes CASSLVGQGYNEQFF. The variable domain in full, with the rest retrieved from reference TRBV7-9 and TRBJ2-1, is DTGVSQNPRHKITKRGQNVTFRCDPISEHNRLYWYRQTLGQGPEFLTYFQNEAQLEKSRLLSDRFSAERPKGSFSTLEIQRTEQGDSAMYLCASSLVGQGYNEQFFGPGTRLTVL.

The chain combines TRBV18 with TRBJ2-3; 9 nucleotides line up with TRBD2. With 3 bases clipped from V and 6 bases from J, the junction kept 10 bases outside the gene matches. From germline, CDR1 is KGHSH and CDR2 LQKENI. The length of the CDR3 is 16 residues. The CDR3 loop is CASSPLFSGRWDTQYF. The CDR3 nucleotides read TGTGCCAGCTCACCCTTATTCAGCGGGAGGTGGGATACGCAGTATTTT.